This is a list of T cell receptor beta chains from one sample in a study of blood T cell repertoires in COVID-19. Assay used: immunoSEQ multiplex PCR; TCRdb lists only in-frame clones, some missing. Found here are 250,000 to 350,000 clones, about 81% of them singletons; the top ten hold more than 1.1%. Specimen: peripheral blood. These receptors originate from a human donor with COVID-19, enrolled during active disease. The donor label of this sample is uncertain. The CDR3 runs from the conserved cysteine through the conserved F or W. Each record gives: J gene, V gene, D gene, clone size, CDR3 DNA, CDR3 protein. A D gene is named only where the DNA matches it firmly. Not every row has a clone size; where given, it reads once, few, many or a size class.

TRBJ2-2 TRBV10-3 TRBD2 - TGTGCCATCAGGGGGACTAGCGGGGATAACACCGGGGAGCTGTTTTTT CAIRGTSGDNTGELFF
TRBJ2-1 TRBV7-8 TRBD2 - TGTGCCAGCACCTATAGCGGGAGAAGCAATGAGCAGTTCTTC CASTYSGRSNEQFF
TRBJ2-7 TRBV28 TRBD1 - TGTGCCAGCAGCCCGCCGGGACAGGGAAATTCCTACGAGCAGTACTTC CASSPPGQGNSYEQYF
TRBJ2-1 TRBV24-1 TRBD2 - TGTGCCACCAGACTAGCGGGAGACGCCAATGAGCAGTTCTTC CATRLAGDANEQFF
TRBJ1-4 TRBV15 - many TGTGCCACCCGTTCTGCGGGGGGCGATGAAAAACTGTTTTTT CATRSAGGDEKLFF
TRBJ1-2 TRBV2 TRBD1 - TGTGCCAGCAGTTCTAACGACAGGGCTGGCTACACCTTC CASSSNDRAGYTF
TRBJ1-1 TRBV7-3 - - TGTGCCAGCAGCTTAATTTCCCTATCCCAATCGAACACTGAAGCTTTCTTT CASSLISLSQSNTEAFF
TRBJ1-6 TRBV2 TRBD1 - TGTGCCAGCAGAACCGGGACAGAGGGTTCACCCCTCCACTTT CASRTGTEGSPLHF
TRBJ2-1 TRBV5-8 - - TGTGCCAGCAGCCTCGACAGGAATACCTACAATGAGCAGTTCTTC CASSLDRNTYNEQFF
TRBJ2-5 TRBV29-1 - - TGCAGCGTTGAGAGGGTGGGGGGAGAGACCCAGTACTTC CSVERVGGETQYF
TRBJ1-1 TRBV30 TRBD1 - TGTGCCTGGAGTTCTCCTCGGACAGGAACTACTGAAGCTTTCTTT CAWSSPRTGTTEAFF
TRBJ1-1 TRBV30 - - TGTGCCTGGACCCGGGGGGGGCTGAACACTGAAGCTTTCTTT CAWTRGGLNTEAFF
TRBJ2-7 TRBV18 - - TGTGCCAGCTCACCCCCAGGGGCTCCGGGCGAGCAGTACTTC CASSPPGAPGEQYF
TRBJ2-7 TRBV28 TRBD2 - TGTGCCAGCAGACGGCGGGAGGCCACCTACGAGCAGTACTTC CASRRREATYEQYF
TRBJ2-1 TRBV9 TRBD2 - TGTGCCAGCAGCGTAGGCCCGGGACTAGCGGATTACAATGAGCAGTTCTTC CASSVGPGLADYNEQFF
TRBJ1-1 TRBV6-5 - - TGTGCCAGCAGTCGGGAGAGGGACACTGAAGCTTTCTTT CASSRERDTEAFF
TRBJ1-5 TRBV19 - - TGTGCCAGTAGTATAGCCCCCTCGCTGGGGGGAGTGCAGCCCCAGCATTTT CASSIAPSLGGVQPQHF
TRBJ2-7 TRBV27 TRBD2 - TGTGCCAGCAGTCGTAGCGGGAGATTCTACGAGCAGTACTTC CASSRSGRFYEQYF
TRBJ1-5 TRBV6-6 TRBD1 - TGTGCCAGCAGTCCCTCTGGACAGGGACGCAATCAGCCCCAGCATTTT CASSPSGQGRNQPQHF
TRBJ2-7 TRBV30 TRBD1 - TGTGCCTACCGAGGGGGACAGGGTCCTGACGAGCAGTACTTC CAYRGGQGPDEQYF
TRBJ2-1 TRBV19 TRBD2 - TGTGCCAGTAGTAGCGGGAGGGACAATGAGCAGTTCTTC CASSSGRDNEQFF
TRBJ2-1 TRBV24-1 - - TGTGCCACCAGTGATCCCGGACAGTCCTACAATGAGCAGTTCTTC CATSDPGQSYNEQFF
TRBJ1-1 TRBV28 TRBD1 - TGTGCCAGCAGTGGACAGGGTAAGTGGACTGAAGCTTTCTTT CASSGQGKWTEAFF
TRBJ2-3 TRBV7-3 TRBD2 - TGTGCCAGCAGCCTATTCGGGGGGGCTATGACAGATACGCAGTATTTT CASSLFGGAMTDTQYF
TRBJ1-2 TRBV28 - - TGTGCCAGCAGTTCCGGACACTCTAACTATGGCTACACCTTC CASSSGHSNYGYTF
TRBJ2-1 TRBV19 - few TGTGCCAGTACCATAACGTATAAGGCGACTAAACCATACAATGAGCAGTTCTTC CASTITYKATKPYNEQFF
TRBJ1-6 TRBV19 TRBD1 - TGTGCCAGTAGTAACAGGGGTGATTCCTATAATTCACCCCTCCACTTT CASSNRGDSYNSPLHF
TRBJ2-1 TRBV6-5 - - TGTGCCAGCAGGGTTAGCAACGAAGCCTACAATGAGCAGTTCTTC CASRVSNEAYNEQFF
TRBJ1-2 TRBV5-1 - - TGCGCCAGCAGCCCGACAGGCGGGTATAACTATGGCTACACCTTC CASSPTGGYNYGYTF
TRBJ1-2 TRBV3-1/TRBV3-2 TRBD1 - TGTGCCAGCAGGGGACAGGGGATTAACTATGGCTACACCTTC CASRGQGINYGYTF
TRBJ2-5 TRBV6-5 TRBD1 - TGTGCCAGCAGGCTGACAGGGTTAGAGACCCAGTACTTC CASRLTGLETQYF
TRBJ2-3 TRBV19 - few TGTGCCAGTAGTATTGGAACAGGGAGCACAGATACGCAGTATTTT CASSIGTGSTDTQYF
TRBJ2-1 TRBV6-2/TRBV6-3 TRBD1 - TGTGCCAGCAGTAACCGGGACAGGGGGCGAGATGAGCAGTTCTTC CASSNRDRGRDEQFF
TRBJ1-5 TRBV28 - - TGTGCCAGCAGCCAGGCAGGTCAGCCCCAGCATTTT CASSQAGQPQHF
TRBJ2-5 TRBV19 TRBD2 - TGTGCCAGTAGTATGCGGGGGGGACTAGGGGAGACCCAGTACTTC CASSMRGGLGETQYF
TRBJ2-7 TRBV5-5 TRBD1 - TGTGCCAGCAGCTTGGTGGGACAGAGGCCGACTGCCTACGAGCAGTACTTC CASSLVGQRPTAYEQYF
TRBJ2-3 TRBV28 - - TGTGCCAGCACCCTAGGAGGGGGCGGCCGACTTAGCACAGATACACAGTATTTT CASTLGGGGRLSTDTQYF
TRBJ1-2 TRBV28 - - TGTGCCAGCAGTTTAGACTATGTGGGTGGGAACTATGGCTACACCTTC CASSLDYVGGNYGYTF
TRBJ2-7 TRBV7-9 - - TGTGCCAGCAGCCCCAAGGACAGTTCCTCCTACGAGCAGTACTTC CASSPKDSSSYEQYF
TRBJ1-2 TRBV4-3 - - TGCGCCAGCAGCCAAGTCAGGGGTTTGGATGGCTACACCTTC CASSQVRGLDGYTF
TRBJ2-1 TRBV19 TRBD2 - TGTGCCAGTAGTATTGCTCTAGCGGGAGGCCATGAGCAGTTCTTC CASSIALAGGHEQFF
TRBJ1-4 TRBV3-1/TRBV3-2 - few TGTGCCAGCAGCCACCAGGCTAATGAAAAACTGTTTTTT CASSHQANEKLFF
TRBJ2-2 TRBV3-1/TRBV3-2 TRBD2 - TGTGCCACGAAACTAGCGGAGGCGAACACCGGGGAGCTGTTTTTT CATKLAEANTGELFF
TRBJ1-1 TRBV7-2 - - TGTGCCAGCAGCTTCAGTGGCCCTCTTGAAGCTTTCTTT CASSFSGPLEAFF
TRBJ2-2 TRBV19 - - TGTGCCAGTAGTACCACCGGGACACCGAACACCGGGGAGCTGTTTTTT CASSTTGTPNTGELFF
TRBJ1-2 TRBV3-1/TRBV3-2 - - TGTGCCAGCAGCCAAGGACCGGACAGCCGCGGCTACACCTTC CASSQGPDSRGYTF
TRBJ1-6 TRBV7-2 - - TGTGCCAGCAGCACACGGGGGTATTCACCCCTCCACTTT CASSTRGYSPLHF
TRBJ2-7 TRBV24-1 - - TGTGCCACCAGTGATCTTTCTAGCGACCACTACGAGCAGTACTTC CATSDLSSDHYEQYF
TRBJ1-2 TRBV11-3 TRBD1 - TGTGCCAGCAGCGCGGGGACAGGCTATGGCTACACCTTC CASSAGTGYGYTF
TRBJ1-1 TRBV27 - - TGTGCCAGCAGCGTTCGGCTGCAGGGGTACGCTGAAGCTTTCTTT CASSVRLQGYAEAFF
TRBJ1-1 TRBV6-5 - - TGTGCCAGCAGTTACTCGAGGGTGAACACTGAAGCTTTCTTT CASSYSRVNTEAFF
TRBJ2-3 TRBV7-7 - - TGTGCTAGCAGCTTAGATACTGCTTCCGATACGCAGTATTTT CASSLDTASDTQYF
TRBJ2-7 TRBV7-6 TRBD2 once TGTGCCAGCAGCTCCGGGAGGATGGGACTAGCGGGAGATGGCGAGCAGTACTTC CASSSGRMGLAGDGEQYF
TRBJ2-7 TRBV7-9 - - TGTGCCAGCAGCCACCCTACTAGCCGCGGCGACTACGAGCAGTACTTC CASSHPTSRGDYEQYF